This T cell receptor (beta chain) was recorded in a study of preoperative IRX-2 immunotherapy in early breast cancer. As to treatment: preoperative locoregional IRX-2 cytokine immunotherapy. Samples came from a phase Ib trial of preoperative locoregional IRX-2 cytokine immunotherapy. CDR3 length: 14 amino acids. In germline, CDR1 is MNHGY, CDR2 SAAAGT. The germline V and J ends were trimmed by 10 bases and 7 bases, with 20 bases remaining between them. Measured with immunoSEQ multiplex PCR; TCRdb has only the in-frame clones, and not every one. The sample carries some 5,000 clones, roughly 69% recorded once.

V usage is TRBV6-8 and J usage is TRBJ2-1; D is undetermined. The sequencing used tumor tissue, collected before IRX-2 immunotherapy. This TCR was recovered from a human donor with breast cancer. CDR3 sequence (DNA): TGTGCCACCCGATCTGTCGGTTCGAATAATGAGCAGTTCTTC. Translated: CATRSVGSNNEQFF.